This TCR beta chain was documented in a study of CD4 and CD8 cells across lung adenocarcinoma regions. Donors had localized lung adenocarcinoma, a non-small cell lung cancer. TCRdb itself ran the PCR reads through MiXCR, one entry per CDR3 protein. This table holds 3,000 to 4,500 distinct CDR3 sequences, around three fifths found once. Germline CDR1 reads MNHNS; CDR2 reads SASEGT. This CDR3 is built from 15 residues. Sequencing used CD4+ T cells from the margin of a lung tumor. The V gene is TRBV6-1, the J gene TRBJ2-1; the match to TRBD2 covers 8 bases. TRBJ2-7 explains the end of the DNA better; the J call may be wrong. This receptor was taken from a male donor with lung adenocarcinoma. The CD4 and CD8 labels of this study may be unreliable. The CDR3 bases are TGTGCCAGCAGTGAAATAGCGGGACCCTCCTACGAGCAGTACTTC. This sequence encodes CASSEIAGPSYEQYF.